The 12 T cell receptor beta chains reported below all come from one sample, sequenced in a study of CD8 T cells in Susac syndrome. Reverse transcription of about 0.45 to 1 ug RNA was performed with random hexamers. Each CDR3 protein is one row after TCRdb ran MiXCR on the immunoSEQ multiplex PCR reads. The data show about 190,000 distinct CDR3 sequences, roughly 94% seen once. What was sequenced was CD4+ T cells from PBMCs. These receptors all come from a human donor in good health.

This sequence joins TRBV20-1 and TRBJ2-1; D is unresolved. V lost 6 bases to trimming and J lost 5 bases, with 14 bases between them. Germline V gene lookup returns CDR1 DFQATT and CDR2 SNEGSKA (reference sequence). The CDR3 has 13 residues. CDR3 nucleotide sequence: TGCAGTGCCGCTCGTACAGCTCACAATGAGCAGTTCTTC. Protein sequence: CSAARTAHNEQFF.

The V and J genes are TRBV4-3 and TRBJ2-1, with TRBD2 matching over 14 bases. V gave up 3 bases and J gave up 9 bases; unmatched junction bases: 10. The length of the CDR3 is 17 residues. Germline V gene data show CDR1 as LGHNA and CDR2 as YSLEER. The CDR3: CASSHASGTSGGFEQFF. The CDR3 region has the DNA TGCGCCAGCAGCCATGCCTCCGGGACTAGCGGGGGATTTGAGCAGTTCTTC.

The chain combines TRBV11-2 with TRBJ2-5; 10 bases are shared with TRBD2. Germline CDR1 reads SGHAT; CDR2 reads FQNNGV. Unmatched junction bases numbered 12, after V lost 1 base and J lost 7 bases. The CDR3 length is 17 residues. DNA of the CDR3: TGTGCCAGCAGCTTAGCGCTAGCGGGAGCCGGAGGGGGGACCCAGTACTTC. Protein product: CASSLALAGAGGGTQYF.

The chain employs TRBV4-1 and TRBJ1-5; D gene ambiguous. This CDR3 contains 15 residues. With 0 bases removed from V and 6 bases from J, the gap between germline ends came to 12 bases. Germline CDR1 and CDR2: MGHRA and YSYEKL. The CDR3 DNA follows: TGCGCCAGCAGCCAAGAGAGAATAGATGGTCAGCCCCAGCATTTT. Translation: CASSQERIDGQPQHF.

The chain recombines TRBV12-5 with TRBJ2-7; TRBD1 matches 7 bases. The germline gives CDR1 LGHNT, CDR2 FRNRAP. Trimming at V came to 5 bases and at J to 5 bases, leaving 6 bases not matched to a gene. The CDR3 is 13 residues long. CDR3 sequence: CASGNDRAHEQYF. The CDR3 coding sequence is TGTGCTAGTGGTAATGACAGGGCACACGAGCAGTACTTC.

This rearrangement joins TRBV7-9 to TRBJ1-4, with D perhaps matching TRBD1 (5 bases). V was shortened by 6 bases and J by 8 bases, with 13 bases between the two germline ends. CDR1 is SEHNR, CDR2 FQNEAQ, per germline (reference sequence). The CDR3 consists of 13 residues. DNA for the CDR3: TGTGCCAGCAGGCCCCCAGGGTTCGAAAAACTGTTTTTT. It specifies CASRPPGFEKLFF.

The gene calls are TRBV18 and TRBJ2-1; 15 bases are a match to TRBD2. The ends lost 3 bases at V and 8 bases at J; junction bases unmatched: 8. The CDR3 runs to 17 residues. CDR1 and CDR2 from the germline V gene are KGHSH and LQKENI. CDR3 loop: CASSPTRTSGRADEQFF. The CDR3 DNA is TGTGCCAGCTCACCTACGCGGACTAGCGGGAGGGCCGATGAGCAGTTCTTC.

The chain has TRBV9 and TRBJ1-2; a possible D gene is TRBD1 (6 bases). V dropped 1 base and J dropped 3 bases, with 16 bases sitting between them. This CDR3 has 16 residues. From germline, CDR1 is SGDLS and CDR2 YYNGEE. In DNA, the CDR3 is TGTGCCAGCAGCGTATCTCCCGGACAGCACTACTATGGCTACACCTTC. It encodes CASSVSPGQHYYGYTF.

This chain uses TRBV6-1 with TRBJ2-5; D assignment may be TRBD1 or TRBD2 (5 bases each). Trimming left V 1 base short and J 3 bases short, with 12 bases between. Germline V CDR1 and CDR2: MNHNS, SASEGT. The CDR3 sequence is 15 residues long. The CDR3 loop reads CASSEEGRGEETQYF. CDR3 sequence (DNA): TGTGCCAGCAGTGAAGAGGGGAGAGGGGAAGAGACCCAGTACTTC.

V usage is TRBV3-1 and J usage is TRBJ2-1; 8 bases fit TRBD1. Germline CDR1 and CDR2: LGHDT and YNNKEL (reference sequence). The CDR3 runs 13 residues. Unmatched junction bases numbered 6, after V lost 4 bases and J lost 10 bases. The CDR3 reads CASSPTGAGEQFF. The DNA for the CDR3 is TGTGCCAGCAGCCCGACAGGGGCGGGGGAGCAGTTCTTC.

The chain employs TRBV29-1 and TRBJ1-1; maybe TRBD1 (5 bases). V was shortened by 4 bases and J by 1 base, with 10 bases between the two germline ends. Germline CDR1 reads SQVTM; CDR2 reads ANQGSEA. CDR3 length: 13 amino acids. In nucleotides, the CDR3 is TGCAGCGTTGGCTCGGGGACGAACACTGAAGCTTTCTTT. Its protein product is CSVGSGTNTEAFF.

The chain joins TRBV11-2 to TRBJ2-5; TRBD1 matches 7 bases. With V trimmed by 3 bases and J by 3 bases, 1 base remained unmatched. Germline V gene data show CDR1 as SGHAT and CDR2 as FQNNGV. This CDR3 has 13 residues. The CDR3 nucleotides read TGTGCCAGCAGCTTCGACAGGGAAGAGACCCAGTACTTC. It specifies CASSFDREETQYF.